This passage covers 4 T cell receptor beta chains from one sample sequenced in a study of blood T cell repertoires in COVID-19. Repertoires were generated with immunoSEQ multiplex PCR, while TCRdb's copy carries only in-frame clones and drops some. The sample yields about 250,000 clones, about nine tenths seen once. Sequenced material: peripheral blood. Source of these receptors: a woman aged 30 to 39 with COVID-19, enrolled during active disease.

This chain joins TRBV7-2 and TRBJ2-5, with 7 bases that match TRBD2. CDR1 and CDR2 (germline): SGHTA, FQGNSA. The length of the CDR3 is 16 residues. V shed 1 base, J shed 0 bases, and the junction held 5 bases outside the gene matches. The CDR3 bases are TGTGCCAGCAGCTTAGTTCCAGCGGGGAACCAAGAGACCCAGTACTTC. Encoded protein: CASSLVPAGNQETQYF.

The rearrangement links TRBV5-1 to TRBJ2-3; TRBD2 matches at 14 bases. V lost 5 bases to trimming and J lost 4 bases; unmatched junction nucleotides: 12. There are 18 residues in the CDR3. Germline V gene data show CDR1 as SGHRS and CDR2 as YFSETQ. The CDR3 nucleotides are TGCGCCAGCAGATCGGGACTAGCGGGAGTGAGGGTCGCAGATACGCAGTATTTT. This codes for CASRSGLAGVRVADTQYF.

With respect to this clone: The junction departs from the called germline gene at one end, perhaps through a read error. This CDR3 reads CASRLGQDNQPQHF. The CDR3, as DNA: TGTGCCAGCAGATTAGGACAGGATAATCAGCCCCAGCATTTT. The chain joins TRBV7-8 to TRBJ1-5; 7 nucleotides align to TRBD1. Germline loops: CDR1 SGHVS, CDR2 FQNEAQ. This CDR3 is built from 14 residues.

The V and J genes are TRBV7-2 and TRBJ1-1; D remains ambiguous. This CDR3 comprises 14 residues. Germline CDR1 and CDR2: SGHTA and FQGNSA. The V and J ends lost 2 bases and 6 bases respectively, with 13 bases between them. The chain's CDR3 is CASSLFKSNPEAFF. The CDR3 DNA follows: TGTGCCAGCAGCTTATTCAAGAGTAACCCTGAAGCTTTCTTT. Full variable domain (outside the CDR3, taken from reference TRBV7-2 and TRBJ1-1): GAGVSQSPSNKVTEKGKDVELRCDPISGHTALYWYRQSLGQGLEFLIYFQGNSAPDKSGLPSDRFSAERTGGSVSTLTIQRTQQEDSAVYLCASSLFKSNPEAFFGQGTRLTVV.